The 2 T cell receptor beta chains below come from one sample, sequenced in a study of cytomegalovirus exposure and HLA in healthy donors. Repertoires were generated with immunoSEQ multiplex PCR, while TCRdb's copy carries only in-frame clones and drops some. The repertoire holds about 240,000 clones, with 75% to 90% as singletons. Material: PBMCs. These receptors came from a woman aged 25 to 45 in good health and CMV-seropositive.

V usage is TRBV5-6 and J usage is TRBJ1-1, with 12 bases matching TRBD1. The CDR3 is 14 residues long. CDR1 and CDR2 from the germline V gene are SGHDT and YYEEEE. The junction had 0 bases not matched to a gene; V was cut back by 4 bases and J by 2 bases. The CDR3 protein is CASSGTGGNTEAFF. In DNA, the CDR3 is TGTGCCAGCAGCGGGACAGGGGGCAACACTGAAGCTTTCTTT.

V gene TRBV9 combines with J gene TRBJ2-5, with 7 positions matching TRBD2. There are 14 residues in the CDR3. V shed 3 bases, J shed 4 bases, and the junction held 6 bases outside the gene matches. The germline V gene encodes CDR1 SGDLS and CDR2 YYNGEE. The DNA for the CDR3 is TGTGCCAGCAGCGGGGGGGGGACGAGAGAGACCCAGTACTTC. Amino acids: CASSGGGTRETQYF.